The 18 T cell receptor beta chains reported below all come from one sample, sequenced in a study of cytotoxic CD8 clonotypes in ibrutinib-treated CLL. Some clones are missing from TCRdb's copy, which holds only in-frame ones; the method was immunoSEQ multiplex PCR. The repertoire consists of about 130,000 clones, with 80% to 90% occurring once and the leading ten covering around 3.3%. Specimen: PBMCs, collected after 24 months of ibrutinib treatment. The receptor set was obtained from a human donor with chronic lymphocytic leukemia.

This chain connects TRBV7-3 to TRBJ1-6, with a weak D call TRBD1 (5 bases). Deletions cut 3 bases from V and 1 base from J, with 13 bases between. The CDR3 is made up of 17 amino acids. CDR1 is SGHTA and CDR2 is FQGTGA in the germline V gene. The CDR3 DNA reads TGTGCCAGCAGCTTTACGGGACCCGGGTCCTATAATTCACCCCTCCACTTT. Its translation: CASSFTGPGSYNSPLHF. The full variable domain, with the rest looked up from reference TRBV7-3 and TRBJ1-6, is GAGVSQTPSNKVTEKGKYVELRCDPISGHTALYWYRQSLGQGPEFLIYFQGTGAADDSGLPNDRFFAVRPEGSVSTLKIQRTERGDSAVYLCASSFTGPGSYNSPLHFGNGTRLTVT.

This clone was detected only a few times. The CDR3 region has the DNA TGTGCCAGCAGCCCCGGGACCCGGGGACCATACTCCTACGAGCAGTACTTC. Translating it yields CASSPGTRGPYSYEQYF. The rearrangement links TRBV5-4 to TRBJ2-7, with D perhaps assigned TRBD1 or TRBD2 (5 bases each). The germline V gene has CDR1 SGHNT and CDR2 YYREEE (reference sequence). Trimming stripped 4 bases from V and 0 bases from J, with 20 bases between. This CDR3 has 17 amino acids. The full variable domain, its missing parts supplied by reference TRBV5-4 and TRBJ2-7, is ETGVTQSPTHLIKTRGQQVTLRCSSQSGHNTVSWYQQALGQGPQFIFQYYREEENGRGNFPPRFSGLQFPNYSSELNVNALELDDSALYLCASSPGTRGPYSYEQYFGPGTRLTVT.

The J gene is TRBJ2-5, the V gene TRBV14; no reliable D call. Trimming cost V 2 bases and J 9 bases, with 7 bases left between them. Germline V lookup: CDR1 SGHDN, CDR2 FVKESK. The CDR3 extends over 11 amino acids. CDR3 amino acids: CASSQYWAQYF. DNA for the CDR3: TGTGCCAGCAGCCAATACTGGGCCCAGTACTTC. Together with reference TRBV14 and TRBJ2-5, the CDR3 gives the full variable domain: EAGVTQFPSHSVIEKGQTVTLRCDPISGHDNLYWYRRVMGKEIKFLLHFVKESKQDESGMPNNRFLAERTGGTYSTLKVQPAELEDSGVYFCASSQYWAQYFGPGTRLLVL.

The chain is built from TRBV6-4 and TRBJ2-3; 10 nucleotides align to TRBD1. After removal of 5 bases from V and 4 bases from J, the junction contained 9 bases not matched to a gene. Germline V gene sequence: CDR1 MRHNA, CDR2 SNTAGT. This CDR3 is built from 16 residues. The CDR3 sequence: CASSPRDRGSADTQYF. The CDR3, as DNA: TGTGCCAGCAGTCCCCGGGACAGGGGTTCTGCAGATACGCAGTATTTT.

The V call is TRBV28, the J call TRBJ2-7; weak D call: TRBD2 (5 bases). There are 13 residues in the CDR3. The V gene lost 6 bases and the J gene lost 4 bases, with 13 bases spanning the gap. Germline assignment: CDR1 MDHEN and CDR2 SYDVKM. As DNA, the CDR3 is TGTGCCAGCAGGCCATCGGGATCGTACGAGCAGTACTTC. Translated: CASRPSGSYEQYF.

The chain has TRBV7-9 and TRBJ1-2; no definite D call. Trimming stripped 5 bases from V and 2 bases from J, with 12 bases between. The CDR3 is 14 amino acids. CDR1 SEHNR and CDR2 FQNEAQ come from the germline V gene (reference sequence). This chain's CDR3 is CASSTWDLNYGYTF. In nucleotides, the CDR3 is TGTGCCAGCAGCACATGGGATCTGAACTATGGCTACACCTTC. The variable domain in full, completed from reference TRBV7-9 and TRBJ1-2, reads DTGVSQNPRHKITKRGQNVTFRCDPISEHNRLYWYRQTLGQGPEFLTYFQNEAQLEKSRLLSDRFSAERPKGSFSTLEIQRTEQGDSAMYLCASSTWDLNYGYTFGSGTRLTVV.

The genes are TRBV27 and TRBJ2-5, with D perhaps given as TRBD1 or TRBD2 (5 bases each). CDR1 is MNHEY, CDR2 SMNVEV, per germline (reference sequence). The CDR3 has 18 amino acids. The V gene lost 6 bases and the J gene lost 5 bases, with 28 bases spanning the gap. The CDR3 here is CASRLGHQQGEGQETQYF. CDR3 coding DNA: TGTGCCAGCAGGTTAGGGCACCAGCAGGGAGAGGGCCAGGAGACCCAGTACTTC.

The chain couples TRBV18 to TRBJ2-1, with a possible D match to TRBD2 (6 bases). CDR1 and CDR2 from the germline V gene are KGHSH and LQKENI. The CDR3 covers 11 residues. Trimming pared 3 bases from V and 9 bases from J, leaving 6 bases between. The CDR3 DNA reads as TGTGCCAGCTCACCCGGGAGTGAGCAGTTCTTC. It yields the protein CASSPGSEQFF. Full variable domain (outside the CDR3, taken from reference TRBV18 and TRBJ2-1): NAGVMQNPRHLVRRRGQEARLRCSPMKGHSHVYWYRQLPEEGLKFMVYLQKENIIDESGMPKERFSAEFPKEGPSILRIQQVVRGDSAAYFCASSPGSEQFFGPGTRLTVL.

CDR3 protein: CASSVASWTVGELFF. The CDR3 nucleotides are TGTGCCAGCAGCGTGGCATCGTGGACCGTGGGGGAGCTGTTTTTT. V and J are TRBV11-3 and TRBJ2-2; D is uncertain. There are 15 residues in the CDR3. Trimming shortened V by 5 bases and J by 8 bases, and 18 bases separated the two germline ends. The germline gives CDR1 SGHNT, CDR2 YENEEA.

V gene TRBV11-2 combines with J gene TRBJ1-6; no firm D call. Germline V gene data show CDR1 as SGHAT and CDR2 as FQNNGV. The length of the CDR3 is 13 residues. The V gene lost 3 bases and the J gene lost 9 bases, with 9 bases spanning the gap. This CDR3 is CASSLRRASPLHF. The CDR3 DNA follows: TGTGCCAGCAGCTTGAGGAGGGCTTCACCCCTCCACTTT.

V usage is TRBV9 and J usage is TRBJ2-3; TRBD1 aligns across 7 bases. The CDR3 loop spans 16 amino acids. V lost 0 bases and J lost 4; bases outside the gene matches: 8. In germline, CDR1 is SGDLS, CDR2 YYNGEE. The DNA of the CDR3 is TGTGCCAGCAGCGTAGGACACAGGGGAGTCTCAGATACGCAGTATTTT. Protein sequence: CASSVGHRGVSDTQYF.

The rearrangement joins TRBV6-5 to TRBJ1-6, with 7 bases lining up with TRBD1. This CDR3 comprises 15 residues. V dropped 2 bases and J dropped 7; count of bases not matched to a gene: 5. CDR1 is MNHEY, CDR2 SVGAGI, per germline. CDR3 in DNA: TGTGCCAGCAGTTACGCGGGACAGCAAAATTCACCCCTCCACTTT. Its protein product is CASSYAGQQNSPLHF.

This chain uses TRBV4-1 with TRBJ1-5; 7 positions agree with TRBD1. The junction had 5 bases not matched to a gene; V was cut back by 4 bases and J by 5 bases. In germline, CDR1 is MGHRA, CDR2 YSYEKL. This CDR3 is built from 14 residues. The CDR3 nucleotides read TGCGCCAGCAGCCCGGGACAGCGAGATCAGCCCCAGCATTTT. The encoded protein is CASSPGQRDQPQHF.

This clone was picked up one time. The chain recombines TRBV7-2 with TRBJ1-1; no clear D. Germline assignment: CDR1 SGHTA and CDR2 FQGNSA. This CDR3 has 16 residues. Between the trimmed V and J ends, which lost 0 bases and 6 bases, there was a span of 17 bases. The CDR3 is CASSLAPVGWWAEAFF. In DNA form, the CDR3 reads TGTGCCAGCAGCTTAGCCCCCGTTGGGTGGTGGGCTGAAGCTTTCTTT. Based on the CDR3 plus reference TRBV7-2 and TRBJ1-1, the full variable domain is GAGVSQSPSNKVTEKGKDVELRCDPISGHTALYWYRQSLGQGLEFLIYFQGNSAPDKSGLPSDRFSAERTGGSVSTLTIQRTQQEDSAVYLCASSLAPVGWWAEAFFGQGTRLTVV.

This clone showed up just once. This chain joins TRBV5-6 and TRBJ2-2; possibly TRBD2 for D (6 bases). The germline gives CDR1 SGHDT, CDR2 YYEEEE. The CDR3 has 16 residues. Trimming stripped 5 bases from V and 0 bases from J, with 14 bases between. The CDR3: CASRLTGTPNTGELFF. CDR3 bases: TGTGCCAGCAGGCTCACCGGGACTCCGAACACCGGGGAGCTGTTTTTT.

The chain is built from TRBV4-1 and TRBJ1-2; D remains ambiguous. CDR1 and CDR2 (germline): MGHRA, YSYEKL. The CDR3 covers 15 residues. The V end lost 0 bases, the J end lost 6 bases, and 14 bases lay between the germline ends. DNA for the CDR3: TGCGCCAGCAGCCAAGATGGGTTGCGGCACAATGGCTACACCTTC. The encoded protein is CASSQDGLRHNGYTF.

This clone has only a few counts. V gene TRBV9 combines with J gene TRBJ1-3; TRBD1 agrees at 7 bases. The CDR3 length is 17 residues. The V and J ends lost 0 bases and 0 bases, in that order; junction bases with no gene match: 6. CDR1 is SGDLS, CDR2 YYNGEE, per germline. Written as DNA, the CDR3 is TGTGCCAGCAGCGTAGCGGGGACAGCCCGCTCTGGAAACACCATATATTTT. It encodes CASSVAGTARSGNTIYF.

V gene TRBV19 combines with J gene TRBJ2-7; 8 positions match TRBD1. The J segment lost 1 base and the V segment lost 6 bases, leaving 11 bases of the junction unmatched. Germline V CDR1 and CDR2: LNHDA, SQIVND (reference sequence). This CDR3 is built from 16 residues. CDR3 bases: TGTGCCAGTAGCAACCCAGGACAGGGCCTGTCCTACGAGCAGTACTTC. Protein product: CASSNPGQGLSYEQYF.